Below, one T cell receptor (beta chain) is given with its context. The antigen is unknown. Germline values: CDR1 SEHNR, CDR2 FQNEAQ (reference sequence). The CDR3 sequence is 15 residues long. The ends were cut back, 1 base at V and 6 bases at J, with 12 bases in the middle. These data belong to a study of cytomegalovirus exposure and HLA in healthy donors. Study-wide findings and caveats: A few of the chains that were CMV-associated were confirmed in vitro to be specific for CMV antigens. The listing of 160 or so TCR beta chains classed them as cytomegalovirus-associated. Later, an analysis showed that TCR beta chains associated with HLA were more clonally expanded than others that were equally common.

Primers: 60 Vbeta forward and 13 Jbeta reverse. Here immunoSEQ multiplex PCR was the method, and the copy in TCRdb shows in-frame clones only, minus some. The sample lists about 130,000 clones; about 78% were seen once. Whereas donors were nominally healthy upon sampling, unrecorded immune exposures were probable. The sequence came from a man aged 45-65 years in good health and CMV-seronegative. The chain has TRBV7-9 and TRBJ2-2; tentatively, D is TRBD1 (6 bases). Input material: PBMCs. CDR3 sequence: CASSLVGQRAGELFF. The CDR3 bases are TGTGCCAGCAGCTTAGTCGGACAGCGCGCCGGGGAGCTGTTTTTT.